The clone carrying this T cell receptor beta chain was counted at least ten times. Its antigen remains unidentified. The CDR3 consists of 14 residues. V dropped 0 bases and J dropped 5; count of bases not matched to a gene: 1. Germline values: CDR1 MNHEY, CDR2 SMNVEV (reference sequence). The lymph nodes were axillary draining lymph nodes from breast cancer patients. TCRdb fed the multiplex PCR reads into MiXCR, producing one record per CDR3 protein. This sample yields some 120,000 distinct CDR3 sequences, of which 15% to 20% are seen a single time; less than 4% belongs to the top ten. The sample belongs to a study of breast tumors, draining lymph nodes, adjacent tissues. Overall study results and limits: Tumors had less TCR diversity than lymph nodes, more than nontumor tissue. The data were judged consistent with most tumor T cells coming from lymph node and expanding in tumor. Tumor T cell lymph node origin was a supported hypothesis, not proven. Compared with basal-like, luminal-like tumors shared significantly more repertoire with nontumor tissue.

This chain connects TRBV27 to TRBJ2-7, with 10 bases aligning to TRBD1. The sequence was obtained from a female donor with breast cancer. Some clones in this sample may be carry-over from other donors' samples. The sample was axillary lymph node tissue. The CDR3: CASSLSGTGDEQYF. Written as DNA, the CDR3 is TGTGCCAGCAGTTTATCGGGGACAGGGGACGAGCAGTACTTC.